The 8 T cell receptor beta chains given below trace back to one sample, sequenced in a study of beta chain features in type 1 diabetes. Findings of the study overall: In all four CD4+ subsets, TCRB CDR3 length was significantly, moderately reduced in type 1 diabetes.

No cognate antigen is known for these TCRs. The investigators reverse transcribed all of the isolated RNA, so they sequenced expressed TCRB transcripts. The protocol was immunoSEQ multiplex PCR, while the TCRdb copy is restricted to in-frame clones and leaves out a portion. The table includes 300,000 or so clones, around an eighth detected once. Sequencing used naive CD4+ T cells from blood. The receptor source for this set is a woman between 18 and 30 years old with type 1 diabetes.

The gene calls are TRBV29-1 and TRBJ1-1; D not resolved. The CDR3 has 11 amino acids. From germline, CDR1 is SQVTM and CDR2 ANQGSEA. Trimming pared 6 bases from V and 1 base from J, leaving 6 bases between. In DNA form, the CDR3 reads TGCAGCGTCCACAAGAACACTGAAGCTTTCTTT. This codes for CSVHKNTEAFF.

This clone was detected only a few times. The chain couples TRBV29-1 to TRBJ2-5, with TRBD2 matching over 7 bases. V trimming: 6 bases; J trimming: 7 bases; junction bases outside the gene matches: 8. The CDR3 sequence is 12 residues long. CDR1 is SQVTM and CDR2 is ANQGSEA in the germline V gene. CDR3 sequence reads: CSVHRGEGTQYF. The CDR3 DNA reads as TGCAGCGTCCACCGGGGGGAAGGGACCCAGTACTTC.

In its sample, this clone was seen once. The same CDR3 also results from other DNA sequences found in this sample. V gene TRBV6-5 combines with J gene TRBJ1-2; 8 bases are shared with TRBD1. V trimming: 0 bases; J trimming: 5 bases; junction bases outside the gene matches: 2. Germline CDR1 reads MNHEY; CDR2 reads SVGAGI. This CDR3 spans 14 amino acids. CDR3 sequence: CASSYSTGGYGYTF. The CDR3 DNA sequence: TGTGCCAGCAGTTACTCCACAGGGGGGTATGGCTACACCTTC.

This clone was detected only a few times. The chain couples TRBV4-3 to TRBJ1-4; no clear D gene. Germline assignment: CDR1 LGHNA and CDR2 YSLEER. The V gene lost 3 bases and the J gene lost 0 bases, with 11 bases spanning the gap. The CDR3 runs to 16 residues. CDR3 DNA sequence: TGCGCCAGCAGCCACCTTGGCGCGGCAACTAATGAAAAACTGTTTTTT. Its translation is CASSHLGAATNEKLFF.

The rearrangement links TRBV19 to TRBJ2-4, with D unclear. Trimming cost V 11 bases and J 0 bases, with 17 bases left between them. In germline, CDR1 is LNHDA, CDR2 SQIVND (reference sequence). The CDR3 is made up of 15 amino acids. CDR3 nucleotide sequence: TGTGCCTCCATCCTCGAGAGTCTAGCCAAAAACATTCAGTACTTC. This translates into CASILESLAKNIQYF.

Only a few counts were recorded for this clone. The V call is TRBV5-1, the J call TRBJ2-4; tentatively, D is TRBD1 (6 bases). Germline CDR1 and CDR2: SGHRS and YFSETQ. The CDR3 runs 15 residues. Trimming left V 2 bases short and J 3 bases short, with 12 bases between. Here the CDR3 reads CASSLTGQDKNIQYF. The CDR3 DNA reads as TGCGCCAGCAGCTTAACAGGGCAGGACAAAAACATTCAGTACTTC.

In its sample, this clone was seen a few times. This chain's CDR3 is CASSLGQTHNQPQHF. CDR3 sequence (DNA): TGTGCCAGCTCACTGGGACAGACACACAATCAGCCCCAGCATTTT. The chain couples TRBV18 to TRBJ1-5; 7 nucleotides agree with TRBD1. CDR3 length equals 15 residues. Germline CDR1 KGHSH, CDR2 LQKENI. V was clipped by 4 bases and J by 3 bases; unmatched bases: 6.

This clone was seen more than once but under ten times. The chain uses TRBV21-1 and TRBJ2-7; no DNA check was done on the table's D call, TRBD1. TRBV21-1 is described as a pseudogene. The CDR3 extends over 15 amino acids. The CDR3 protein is CASSLRDSHTYEQYF. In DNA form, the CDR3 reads TGTGCCAGCAGCCTAAGGGACAGCCATACCTACGAGCAGTACTTC.